Below are 6 T cell receptor beta chains sequenced from a single sample in a study of T cells in localized non-small cell lung cancer. Here immunoSEQ multiplex PCR was the method, and the copy in TCRdb shows in-frame clones only, minus some. The sample contains around 70,000 clones, roughly 80% of which appear only once. The sample was peripheral blood, taken before any cancer treatment. The receptors originated from a female donor over 55 with stage I lung adenocarcinoma.

CDR3 amino acids: CASSEGGIAGIRELFF. In DNA, the CDR3 is TGCGCCAGCAGTGAGGGAGGAATAGCGGGAATTAGGGAGCTGTTTTTT. The chain carries TRBV10-2 and TRBJ2-2; TRBD2 aligns across 8 bases. CDR3 length: 16 amino acids. Looked up from germline, CDR1 is WSHSY and CDR2 is SAAADI. V was clipped by 2 bases and J by 9 bases; unmatched bases: 11.

V is TRBV29-1 and J is TRBJ1-4; 8 nucleotides agree with TRBD1. The CDR3 runs 13 residues. The V gene end was trimmed by 6 bases and the J gene end by 5 bases; junction bases not matched to a gene: 5. The germline CDR1 and CDR2 sequences are SQVTM and ANQGSEA. The CDR3 protein is CSVRRDRNEKLFF. The DNA of the CDR3 is TGCAGCGTCAGACGGGACAGGAATGAAAAACTGTTTTTT.

This clone was observed a handful of times. The rearrangement joins TRBV28 to TRBJ1-1; D not resolved. The CDR3 consists of 13 residues. The germline V gene has CDR1 MDHEN and CDR2 SYDVKM. The V end was cut by 1 base, the J end by 11 bases, with 14 bases between. This CDR3 reads CASSLFQVAHAFF. In nucleotides, the CDR3 is TGTGCCAGCAGTTTATTCCAAGTCGCGCACGCTTTCTTT.

This chain joins TRBV9 and TRBJ2-3; 13 nucleotides agree with TRBD2. Trimming cost V 3 bases and J 4 bases; bases outside gene matches: 5. Per the germline V gene, CDR1 is SGDLS and CDR2 is YYNGEE. The CDR3 length is 16 residues. CDR3 protein: CASSAGLAGKSDTQYF. CDR3 bases: TGTGCCAGCAGCGCGGGACTAGCGGGAAAGTCAGATACGCAGTATTTT.

V usage is TRBV9 and J usage is TRBJ1-5; TRBD1 agrees at 7 bases. V lost 2 bases to trimming and J lost 6 bases; unmatched junction nucleotides: 29. The CDR3 is 22 residues long. Germline loops: CDR1 SGDLS, CDR2 YYNGEE. CDR3 sequence: CASSVRDSSPLIGGSGPQPQHF. CDR3 DNA sequence: TGTGCCAGCAGCGTTAGGGACAGCAGTCCCTTAATAGGCGGGTCGGGCCCTCAGCCCCAGCATTTT.

V is TRBV11-3 and J is TRBJ1-1; 7 nucleotides line up with TRBD1. Germline V lookup: CDR1 SGHNT, CDR2 YENEEA. Trimming took 5 bases from V and 1 from J; bases not matched to a gene: 4. The CDR3 consists of 14 residues. Written as DNA, the CDR3 is TGTGCCAGCAGCCAGGGGGGATGGAACACTGAAGCTTTCTTT. This translates into CASSQGGWNTEAFF.